There are a few counts of the clone carrying this TCR beta chain. The antigen is undetermined. Documented time point: patch test 2, 6 weeks after DPC sensitization. The treatment here: therapeutic diphenylcyclopropenone sensitization with weekly scalp DPC. Prior to each patch test being applied, blood was drawn. This specimen belongs to a study of human T cells and chemical hapten exposure. Overall study results and limits: TCRs at a frequency above 1 in 1000 stayed unchanged with DPC sensitization.

TCRdb passed the RACE reads through MiXCR, listing each CDR3 protein once. Of tens of thousands of distinct CDR3 sequences listed, under 13% were seen once; the top ten hold 6.8%. V was pared by 2 bases and J by 0 bases, with 7 bases of the junction left unmatched. The CDR3 spans 16 residues. Germline CDR1 SQVTM, CDR2 ANQGSEA. The gene calls are TRBV29-1 and TRBJ1-1; 9 nucleotides line up with TRBD1. The TCR originated in a woman between 45 and 65 years old with alopecia areata. Some clones in this sample may be carry-over from other donors' samples. The sequenced sample was whole blood, obtained in connection with sensitization to the hapten diphenylcyclopropenone (DPC). The CDR3 loop reads CSVEWSGTGLNTEAFF. In nucleotides, the CDR3 is TGCAGCGTTGAATGGTCCGGGACAGGGCTGAACACTGAAGCTTTCTTT.